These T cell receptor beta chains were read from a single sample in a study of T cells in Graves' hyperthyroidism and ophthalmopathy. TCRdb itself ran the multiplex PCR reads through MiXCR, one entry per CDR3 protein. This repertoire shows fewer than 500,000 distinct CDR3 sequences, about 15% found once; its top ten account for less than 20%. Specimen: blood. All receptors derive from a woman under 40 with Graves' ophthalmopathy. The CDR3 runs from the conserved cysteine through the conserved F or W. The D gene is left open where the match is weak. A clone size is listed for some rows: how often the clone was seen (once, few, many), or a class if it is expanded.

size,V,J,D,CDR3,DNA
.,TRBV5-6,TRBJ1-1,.,CASSSRVLGVLNTEAFF,TGTGCCAGCAGTTCTAGGGTGCTAGGTGTTTTGAACACTGAAGCTTTCTTT
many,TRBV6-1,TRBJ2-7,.,CASSERAGTSDEQYF,TGTGCCAGCAGTGAACGCGCAGGGACAAGCGACGAGCAGTACTTC
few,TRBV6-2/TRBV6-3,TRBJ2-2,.,CASSYDTGLNTGELFF,TGTGCCAGCAGTTACGACACAGGGTTGAACACCGGGGAGCTGTTTTTT
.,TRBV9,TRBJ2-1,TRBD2,CASSVASGGPYNEQFF,TGTGCCAGCAGCGTCGCTAGCGGGGGACCCTACAATGAGCAGTTCTTC
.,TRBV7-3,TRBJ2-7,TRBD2,CASSSRGGPREQYF,TGTGCCAGCAGCTCCCGCGGGGGGCCCCGGGAGCAGTACTTC
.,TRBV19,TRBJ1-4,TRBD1,CATKRKEAGTDNEKLFF,TGTGCCACAAAAAGAAAAGAGGCCGGGACAGATAATGAAAAACTGTTTTTT
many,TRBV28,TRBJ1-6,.,CASSYPWGFNYSPLHF,TGTGCCAGCAGTTACCCTTGGGGCTTCAATTATTCACCCCTCCACTTT
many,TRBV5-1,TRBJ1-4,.,CASSLGTPPEKLFF,TGCGCCAGCAGCCTCGGGACACCTCCTGAAAAACTGTTTTTT
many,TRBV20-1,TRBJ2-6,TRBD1,CSASTTGAPGTGANVLTF,TGCAGTGCATCTACAACAGGGGCTCCAGGAACTGGGGCCAACGTCCTGACTTTC
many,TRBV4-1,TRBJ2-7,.,CASSQEEGGTYEQYF,TGCGCCAGCAGCCAAGAGGAGGGGGGAACCTACGAGCAGTACTTC
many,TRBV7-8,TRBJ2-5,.,CASSPVGVGAQETQYF,TGTGCCAGCAGCCCCGTCGGGGTGGGCGCACAAGAGACCCAGTACTTC
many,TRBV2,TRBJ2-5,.,CASSGRETQYF,TGTGCCAGCAGTGGTAGGGAGACCCAGTACTTC
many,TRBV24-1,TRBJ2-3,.,CATSELTGDTQYF,TGTGCCACCAGTGAACTTACTGGGGATACGCAGTATTTT
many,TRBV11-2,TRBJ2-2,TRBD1,CASTSDRGHTGELFF,TGTGCCAGCACGTCGGACAGGGGGCACACCGGGGAGCTGTTTTTT
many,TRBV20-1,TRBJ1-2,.,CSARVVGYTF,TGCAGTGCTAGGGTGGTAGGCTACACCTTC
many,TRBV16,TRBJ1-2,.,CASSHVEDYGYTF,TGTGCCAGCAGTCACGTGGAAGACTATGGCTACACCTTC
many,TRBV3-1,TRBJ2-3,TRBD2,CASSQDQTSADTQYF,TGTGCCAGCAGCCAAGACCAGACTAGCGCAGATACGCAGTATTTT
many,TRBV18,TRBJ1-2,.,CASSPTDSMGYTF,TGTGCCAGCTCACCCACGGACAGTATGGGCTACACCTTC